The source of this T cell receptor (beta chain) is a study of T-cell reconstitution after alpha-beta-depleted transplantation in children. Overall study findings and caveats: Several hundred expanded graft clones reportedly gave rise to the alpha-beta T cells present about two months after transplant.

Trimming took off 6 bases at V and 0 bases at J, with 14 bases between the two ends. CDR1 is SNHLY and CDR2 is FYNNEI in the germline V gene. This CDR3 is built from 15 residues. Unique molecular identifiers were used to barcode this TCRbeta library. TCRdb fed the PCR reads into MiXCR, producing one record per CDR3 protein. This sample has fewer than 1 million distinct CDR3 sequences, with approximately 15% found just once. This clonotype was seen only a few times. Its antigen is unidentified. This material consisted of PBMCs, mostly from graft donor cells, taken 360 days after TCRalphabeta/CD19-depleted stem cell transplant. The clonotype was recovered from a male patient younger than 18 who had a stem cell transplant for acute lymphoblastic leukemia, so the T cells may come from the graft donor. The chain couples TRBV2 to TRBJ1-2; D is unresolved. DNA of the CDR3: TGTGCCAGCAGGGCGATACAGTCCCCTAACTATGGCTACACCTTC. Its protein is CASRAIQSPNYGYTF.